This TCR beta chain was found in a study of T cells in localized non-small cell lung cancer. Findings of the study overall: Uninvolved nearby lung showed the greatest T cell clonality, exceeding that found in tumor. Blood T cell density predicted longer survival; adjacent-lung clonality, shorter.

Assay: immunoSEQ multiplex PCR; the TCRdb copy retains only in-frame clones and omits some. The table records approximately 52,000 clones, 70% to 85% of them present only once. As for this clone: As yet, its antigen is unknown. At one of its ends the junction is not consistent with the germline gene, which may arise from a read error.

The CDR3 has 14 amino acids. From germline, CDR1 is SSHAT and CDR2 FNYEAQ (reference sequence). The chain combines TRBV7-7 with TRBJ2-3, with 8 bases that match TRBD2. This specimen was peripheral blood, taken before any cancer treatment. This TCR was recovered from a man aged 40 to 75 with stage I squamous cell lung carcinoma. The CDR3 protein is CASSLGLGLDTQYF. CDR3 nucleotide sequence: TGTGCTAGCAGCTTGGGACTAGGGCTAGATACGCAGTATTTT. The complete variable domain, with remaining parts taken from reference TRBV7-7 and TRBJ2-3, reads GAGVSQSPRYKVTKRGQDVTLRCDPISSHATLYWYQQALGQGPEFLTYFNYEAQPDKSGLPSDRFSAERPEGSISTLTIQRTEQRDSAMYRCASSLGLGLDTQYFGPGTRLTVL.